A selection of T cell receptor beta chains follows, all from one sample in a study of cytomegalovirus exposure and HLA in healthy donors. Produced via immunoSEQ multiplex PCR; TCRdb's table is partial and in-frame only. The data hold some 110,000 clones, with about 76% observed a single time. Sequenced material: PBMCs. These TCRs come from a woman in her sixties in good health and CMV-seropositive. Each CDR3 is given with its conserved first and last residue. The D gene is left open where the match is weak. The size field is filled for only some rows; it gives once, few, many or a size class.

TRBD2	TRBV4-2	TRBJ2-1	NA	TGTGCCAGCAGCCAAGATCCCGGACTAGCGGGAGGGCCGTTTCACCATGAGCAGTTCTTC	CASSQDPGLAGGPFHHEQFF
NA	TRBV6-6	TRBJ1-4	NA	TGTGCCAGCAGTTCCCCCCAGGGCCCGTTTTTT	CASSSPQGPFF
TRBD1	TRBV13	TRBJ2-5	NA	TGTGCCAGCAGCTCACTGAACAGGGGCCAGTACTTC	CASSSLNRGQYF
TRBD1	TRBV5-1	TRBJ2-3	NA	TGCGCCAGCTCCGGGACAGGGGTGGAAGATACGCAGTATTTT	CASSGTGVEDTQYF
NA	TRBV28	TRBJ1-3	NA	TGTGCCAGCAGTTTCCTTAGCTCTGGAAACACCATATATTTT	CASSFLSSGNTIYF
TRBD2	TRBV5-1	TRBJ2-1	NA	TGCGCCAGCAGCAACTTACCGCCGGGGGGGACTGGCTACAATGAGCAGTTCTTC	CASSNLPPGGTGYNEQFF
TRBD2	TRBV29-1	TRBJ2-1	NA	TGCAGCGTTGAAGATGGGGGACTAGCCCGCTCCTACAATGAGCAGTTCTTC	CSVEDGGLARSYNEQFF
NA	TRBV7-2	TRBJ1-5	NA	TGTGCCAGCAGCTTATCGGTCCTGAAATTTGGCAATCAGCCCCAGCATTTT	CASSLSVLKFGNQPQHF
NA	TRBV6-5	TRBJ2-1	NA	TGTGCCAGCCGCAAGCCTCGGGGTGACAATGAGCAGTTCTTC	CASRKPRGDNEQFF
TRBD1	TRBV5-6	TRBJ2-1	NA	TGTGCCAGCAGCTTGGCCGGGACAGGGTACAATGAGCAGTTCTTC	CASSLAGTGYNEQFF
TRBD1	TRBV6-5	TRBJ1-2	NA	TGTGCCAGCAGGCGACAGGGCGGCACCTATGGCTACACCTTC	CASRRQGGTYGYTF
NA	TRBV30	TRBJ2-5	NA	TGTGCCTGGAGTGTAAACCATCTAGCGGAGACCCAGTACTTC	CAWSVNHLAETQYF
TRBD2	TRBV7-6	TRBJ2-5	NA	TGTGCCAGCAGCTTGGGGGGGACAGCGGGAGGCTGGGAGACCCAGTACTTC	CASSLGGTAGGWETQYF
NA	TRBV5-1	TRBJ1-1	once	TGCGCCAGCAGCTTGGGGACAGCGAACACTGAAGCTTTCTTT	CASSLGTANTEAFF
NA	TRBV19	TRBJ1-3	NA	TGTGCCAGTACCGAGGACGGAGGACCCGGAAACACCATATATTTT	CASTEDGGPGNTIYF
NA	TRBV27	TRBJ1-2	once	TGTGCCAGCAGTTTAATACGCGGGAGTTCTGTTGGCTACACCTTC	CASSLIRGSSVGYTF
TRBD1	TRBV30	TRBJ1-3	NA	TGTGCCTGGCACACAGGGGAGAACACCATATATTTT	CAWHTGENTIYF
NA	TRBV18	TRBJ2-2	NA	TGTGCCAGCTCACCAAGACACCTGAACACCGGGGAGCTGTTTTTT	CASSPRHLNTGELFF
NA	TRBV11-3	TRBJ2-2	NA	TGTGCCAGCAGCTTAGTTGGGGCCACCGGGGAGCTGTTTTTT	CASSLVGATGELFF
NA	TRBV5-5	TRBJ2-7	NA	TGTGCCAGCAGCTTGGAGAATTACGGGACATCTGGACGCGAGCAGTACTTC	CASSLENYGTSGREQYF
NA	TRBV29-1	TRBJ1-1	NA	TGCAGCGTTGAAGATGGGTTGGGAGACACTGAAGCTTTCTTT	CSVEDGLGDTEAFF
NA	TRBV13	TRBJ2-7	once	TGTGCCAGCAGGACCTCGGGGACCTACGAGCAGTACTTC	CASRTSGTYEQYF
NA	TRBV29-1	TRBJ1-1	NA	TGCAGCGTTGTAATTTTGCGGGACCTTAACACTGAAGCTTTCTTT	CSVVILRDLNTEAFF
TRBD1	TRBV5-5	TRBJ1-6	few	TGTGCCAGCAGCTTGGGACAGGGTCCAACCGGCCGGTCACCCCTCCACTTT	CASSLGQGPTGRSPLHF
TRBD1	TRBV7-6	TRBJ1-6	NA	TGTGCCAGCAGCTTAGGGCCGGGACAGAGTAATTCACCCCTCCACTTT	CASSLGPGQSNSPLHF
NA	TRBV19	TRBJ2-1	once	TGTGCCAGTGGACAGTACAATGAGCAGTTCTTC	CASGQYNEQFF
NA	TRBV5-1	TRBJ2-5	NA	TGCGCCAGCAGCTTGGTGGGCCCTCAAGAGACCCAGTACTTC	CASSLVGPQETQYF
TRBD1	TRBV12-5	TRBJ2-1	once	TGTGCTAGTGGTTTGGGACAGGGGGGTAATGAGCAGTTCTTC	CASGLGQGGNEQFF
TRBD2	TRBV5-4	TRBJ2-3	NA	TGTGCCAGCTCGGGGGGGGCGGGGGGCACAGATACGCAGTATTTT	CASSGGAGGTDTQYF
NA	TRBV4-2	TRBJ1-4	once	TGTGCCAGCAGCCAAGAGGGGAGAGACGGTGAAAAACTGTTTTTT	CASSQEGRDGEKLFF
TRBD1	TRBV5-1	TRBJ1-4	NA	TGCGCCAGCAGCGGATATGGGACAGGAAATGAAAAACTGTTTTTT	CASSGYGTGNEKLFF
NA	TRBV11-3	TRBJ1-1	NA	TGTGCCAGCAGCCGCGACGGGGGTCGCACTGAAGCTTTCTTT	CASSRDGGRTEAFF
NA	TRBV7-9	TRBJ1-1	NA	TGTGCCAGCAGCTTACCCTCAGGACAATACACTGAAGCTTTCTTT	CASSLPSGQYTEAFF
TRBD2	TRBV11-2	TRBJ2-1	once	TGTGCCAGCACCCTCCGGGAGCGGGGGGGCTGGAATGAGCAGTTCTTC	CASTLRERGGWNEQFF
NA	TRBV5-4	TRBJ1-3	many	TGTGCCAGCAGCTTTCGAGATCATCCTGGAAACACCATATATTTT	CASSFRDHPGNTIYF
TRBD2	TRBV30	TRBJ2-3	NA	TGTGCCTGGGCCGATGGACTAGCGGGAGGGCTTCACCAGTATTTT	CAWADGLAGGLHQYF
NA	TRBV30	TRBJ2-1	NA	TGTGCATGGAGTGTACTGGCAGGGCAATACAATGAGCAGTTCTTC	CAWSVLAGQYNEQFF
TRBD2	TRBV5-4	TRBJ2-1	NA	TGTGCCAGCAGCTTGGTTAGCGGGGGGGCACACGAGCAGTTCTTC	CASSLVSGGAHEQFF
TRBD1	TRBV19	TRBJ1-1	NA	TGTGCCAGTAGGCGACAGGGGGCAGGTAGGAACACTGAAGCTTTCTTT	CASRRQGAGRNTEAFF
TRBD1	TRBV5-1	TRBJ1-4	NA	TGCGCCAGCAGAGAGGGGGCCCTCACTAATGAAAAACTGTTTTTT	CASREGALTNEKLFF
NA	TRBV5-1	TRBJ2-2	NA	TGCGCCAGCAGCTCCTCGGCGGGCTCGGGCACCGGGGAGCTGTTTTTT	CASSSSAGSGTGELFF
TRBD2	TRBV7-2	TRBJ2-3	NA	TGTGCCAGCAGCCGAGGGGGACTAGCGGGAGCAGATACGCAGTATTTT	CASSRGGLAGADTQYF
TRBD2	TRBV11-3	TRBJ2-1	NA	TGTGCCAGCAGCTTATCTCGCGGGAGTATGGGTGAGCAGTTCTTC	CASSLSRGSMGEQFF
NA	TRBV5-6	TRBJ1-5	NA	TGTGCCAGCAGCCGCGGGGTTCAGCCCCAGCATTTT	CASSRGVQPQHF
NA	TRBV4-1	TRBJ2-7	NA	TGCGCCAGCAGCCAATTTGTAGGGGGCTACGAGCAGTACTTC	CASSQFVGGYEQYF
NA	TRBV29-1	TRBJ2-1	NA	TGCAGCGTTGAAGTTGCAGGGGAAGATGAGCAGTTCTTC	CSVEVAGEDEQFF
TRBD1	TRBV5-4	TRBJ2-6	NA	TGTGCCAGCAGCTCGGGACAGGGGGCACAATCTGGGGCCAACGTCCTGACTTTC	CASSSGQGAQSGANVLTF
NA	TRBV7-6	TRBJ1-3	NA	TGTGCCAGCAGCATATTCTCCTCTGGAAACACCATATATTTT	CASSIFSSGNTIYF
TRBD2	TRBV5-1	TRBJ2-3	few	TGCGCCAGCAGACTAGCGGGAGGTTCAGATACGCAGTATTTT	CASRLAGGSDTQYF
NA	TRBV27	TRBJ1-1	once	TGTGCCAGCAGTCCACAGGCTTCGAACACTGAAGCTTTCTTT	CASSPQASNTEAFF
NA	TRBV2	TRBJ2-5	NA	TGTGCCAGCAAAGGGGGGGGGCCCCAAGGGACCCAGTACTTC	CASKGGGPQGTQYF
TRBD1	TRBV7-2	TRBJ1-2	NA	TGTGCCAGCAGCTTTTATCTTGCAGCAGGGGGCGCGGCGGGCTACACCTTC	CASSFYLAAGGAAGYTF
NA	TRBV25-1	TRBJ2-3	many	TGTGCCAGCACGGGGAATACAGATACGCAGTATTTT	CASTGNTDTQYF